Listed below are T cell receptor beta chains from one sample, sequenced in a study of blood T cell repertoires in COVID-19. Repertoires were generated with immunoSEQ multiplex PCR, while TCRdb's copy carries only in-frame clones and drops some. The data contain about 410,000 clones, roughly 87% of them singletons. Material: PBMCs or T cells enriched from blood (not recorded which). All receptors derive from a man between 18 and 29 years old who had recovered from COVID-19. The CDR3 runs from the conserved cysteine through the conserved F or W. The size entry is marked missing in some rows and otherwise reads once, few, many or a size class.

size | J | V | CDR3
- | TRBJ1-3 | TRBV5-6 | CASSPRYSGNTIYF
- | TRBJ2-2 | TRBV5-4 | CASSLVAGPTAGELFF
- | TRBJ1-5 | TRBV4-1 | CASSQEGGAGANQPQHF
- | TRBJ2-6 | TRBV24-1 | CATSLGTGAGANVLTF
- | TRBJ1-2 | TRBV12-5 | CASGRQGLGGYTF
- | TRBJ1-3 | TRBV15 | CATSEFGQGIGNTIYF
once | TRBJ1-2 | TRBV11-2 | CASSAGTGTFYGYTF
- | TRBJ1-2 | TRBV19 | CASSIDRPRQVGYTF
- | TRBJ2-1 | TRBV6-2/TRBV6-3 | CASSYGLAGRFEQFF
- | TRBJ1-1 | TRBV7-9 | CASSISTEAFF
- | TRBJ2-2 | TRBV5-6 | CASSLAPGQPANTGELFF
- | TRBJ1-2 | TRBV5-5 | CASSLEFSSTDSYGYTF
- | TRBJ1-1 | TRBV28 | CASSQNRGWDTEAFF
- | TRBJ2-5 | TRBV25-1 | CASSEFSGRSQETQYF
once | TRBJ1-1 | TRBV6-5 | CASTPTGRTEAFF